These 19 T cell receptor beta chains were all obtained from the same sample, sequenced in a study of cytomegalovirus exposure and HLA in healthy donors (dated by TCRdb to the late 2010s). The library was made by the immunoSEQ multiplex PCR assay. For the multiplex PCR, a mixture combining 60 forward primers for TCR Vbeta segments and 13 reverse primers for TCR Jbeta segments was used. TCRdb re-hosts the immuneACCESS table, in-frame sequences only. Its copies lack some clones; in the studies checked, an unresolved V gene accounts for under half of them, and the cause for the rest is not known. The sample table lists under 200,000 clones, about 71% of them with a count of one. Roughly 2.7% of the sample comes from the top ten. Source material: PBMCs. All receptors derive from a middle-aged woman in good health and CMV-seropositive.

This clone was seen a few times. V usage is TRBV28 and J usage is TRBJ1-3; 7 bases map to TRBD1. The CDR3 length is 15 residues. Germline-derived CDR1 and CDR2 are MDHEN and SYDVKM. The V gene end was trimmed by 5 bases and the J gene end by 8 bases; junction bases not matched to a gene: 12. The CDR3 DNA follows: TGTGCCAGCAGTCCCCAGACAGGGTGGTTGGACACCATATATTTT. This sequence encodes CASSPQTGWLDTIYF.

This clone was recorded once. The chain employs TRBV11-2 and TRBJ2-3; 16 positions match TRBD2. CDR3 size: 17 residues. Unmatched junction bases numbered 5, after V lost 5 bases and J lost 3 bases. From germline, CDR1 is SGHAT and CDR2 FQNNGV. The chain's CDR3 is CASSPPGLAGGTDTQYF. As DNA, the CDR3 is TGTGCCAGCAGCCCGCCGGGACTAGCGGGGGGGACAGATACGCAGTATTTT.

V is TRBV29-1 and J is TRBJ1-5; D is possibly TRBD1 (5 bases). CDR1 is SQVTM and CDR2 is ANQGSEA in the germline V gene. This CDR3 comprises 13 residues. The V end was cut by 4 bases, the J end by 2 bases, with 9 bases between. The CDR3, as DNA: TGCAGCGTTGCGGGAGGGGGCAATCAGCCCCAGCATTTT. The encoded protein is CSVAGGGNQPQHF.

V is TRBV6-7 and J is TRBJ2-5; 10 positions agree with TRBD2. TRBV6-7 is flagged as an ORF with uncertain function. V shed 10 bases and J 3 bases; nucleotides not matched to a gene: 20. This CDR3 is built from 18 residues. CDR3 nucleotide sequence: TGTGCCACCCAAGTGGTTACTAGCGGGATAGGGTACAAAGAGACCCAGTACTTC. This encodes CATQVVTSGIGYKETQYF.

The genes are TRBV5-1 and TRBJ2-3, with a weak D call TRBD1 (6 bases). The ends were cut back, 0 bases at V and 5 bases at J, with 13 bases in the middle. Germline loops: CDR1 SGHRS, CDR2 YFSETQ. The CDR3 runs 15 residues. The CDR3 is CASSLEGVRGDTQYF. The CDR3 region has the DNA TGCGCCAGCAGCTTGGAGGGAGTCAGGGGAGATACGCAGTATTTT.

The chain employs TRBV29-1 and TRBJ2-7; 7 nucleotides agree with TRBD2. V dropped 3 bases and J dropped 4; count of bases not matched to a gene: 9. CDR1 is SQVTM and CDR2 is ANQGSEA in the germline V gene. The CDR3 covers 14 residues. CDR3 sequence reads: CSVEGQRGRYEQYF. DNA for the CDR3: TGCAGCGTTGAGGGCCAGCGGGGCCGTTACGAGCAGTACTTC.

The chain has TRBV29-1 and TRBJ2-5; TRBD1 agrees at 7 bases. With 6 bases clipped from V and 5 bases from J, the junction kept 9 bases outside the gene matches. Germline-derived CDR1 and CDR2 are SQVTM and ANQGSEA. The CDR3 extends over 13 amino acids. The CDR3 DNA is TGCAGCGTCGTACAGGGGACGGGGGAGACCCAGTACTTC. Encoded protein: CSVVQGTGETQYF.

The CDR3 DNA reads TGTGCCAGCAGTTTATACAGGGGGAATCAGCCCCAGCATTTT. It encodes CASSLYRGNQPQHF. The chain uses TRBV28 and TRBJ1-5; 8 nucleotides line up with TRBD1. CDR1 and CDR2 from the germline V gene are MDHEN and SYDVKM. There are 14 residues in the CDR3. V shed 1 base and J 4 bases; nucleotides not matched to a gene: 0.

The CDR3 coding sequence is TGCAGCGTTGGATTGGAGGGGGCCCCCCAAAACATTCAGTACTTC. It encodes CSVGLEGAPQNIQYF. J is TRBJ2-4 and V is TRBV29-1, with a possible D match to TRBD1 (7 bases). V shed 4 bases and J shed 5 bases, with 18 bases lying between them. The CDR3 loop spans 15 amino acids. Germline CDR1 SQVTM, CDR2 ANQGSEA.

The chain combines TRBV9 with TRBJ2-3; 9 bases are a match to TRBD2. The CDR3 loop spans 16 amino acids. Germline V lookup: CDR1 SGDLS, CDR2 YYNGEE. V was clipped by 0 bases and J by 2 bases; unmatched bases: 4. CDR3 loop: CASSVASGDFTDTQYF. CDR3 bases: TGTGCCAGCAGCGTAGCTAGCGGGGATTTCACAGATACGCAGTATTTT.

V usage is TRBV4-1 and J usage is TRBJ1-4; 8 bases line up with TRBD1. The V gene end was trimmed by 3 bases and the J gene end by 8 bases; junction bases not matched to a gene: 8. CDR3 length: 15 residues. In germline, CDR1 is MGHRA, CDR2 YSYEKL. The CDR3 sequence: CASSHTGTGEEKLFF. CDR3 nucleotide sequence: TGCGCCAGCAGCCACACCGGGACAGGCGAAGAAAAACTGTTTTTT.

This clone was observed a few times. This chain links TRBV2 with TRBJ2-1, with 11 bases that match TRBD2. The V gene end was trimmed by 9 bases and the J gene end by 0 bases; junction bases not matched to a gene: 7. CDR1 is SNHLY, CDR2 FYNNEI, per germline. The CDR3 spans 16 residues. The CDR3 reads CASQGLAAFSYNEQFF. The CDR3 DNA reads TGTGCCAGTCAGGGACTAGCGGCCTTCTCCTACAATGAGCAGTTCTTC.

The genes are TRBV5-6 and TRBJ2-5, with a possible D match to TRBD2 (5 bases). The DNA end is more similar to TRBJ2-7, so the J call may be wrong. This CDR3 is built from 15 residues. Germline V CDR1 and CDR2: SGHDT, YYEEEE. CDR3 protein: CASSTDSGGSYEQYF. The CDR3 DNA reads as TGTGCCAGCAGCACGGACTCTGGTGGGTCCTACGAGCAGTACTTC.

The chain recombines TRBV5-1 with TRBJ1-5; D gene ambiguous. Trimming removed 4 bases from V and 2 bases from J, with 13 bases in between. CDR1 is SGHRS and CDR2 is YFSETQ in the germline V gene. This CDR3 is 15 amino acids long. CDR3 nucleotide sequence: TGCGCCAGCAGCCGGGCCCCGGAGGGCAATCAGCCCCAGCATTTT. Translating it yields CASSRAPEGNQPQHF.

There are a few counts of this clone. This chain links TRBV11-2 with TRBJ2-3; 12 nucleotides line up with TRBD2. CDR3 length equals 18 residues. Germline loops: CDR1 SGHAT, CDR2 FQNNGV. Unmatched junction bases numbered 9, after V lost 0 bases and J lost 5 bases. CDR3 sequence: CASSLDGRLAGGEDTQYF. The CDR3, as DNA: TGTGCCAGCAGCTTAGATGGAAGGCTAGCGGGGGGGGAAGATACGCAGTATTTT.

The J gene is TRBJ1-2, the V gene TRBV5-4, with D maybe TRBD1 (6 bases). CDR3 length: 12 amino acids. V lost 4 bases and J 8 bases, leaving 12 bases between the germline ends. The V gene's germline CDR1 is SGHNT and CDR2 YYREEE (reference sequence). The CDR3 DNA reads TGTGCCAGCAGCCAAGGGGGTAGAGGCTACACCTTC. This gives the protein CASSQGGRGYTF.

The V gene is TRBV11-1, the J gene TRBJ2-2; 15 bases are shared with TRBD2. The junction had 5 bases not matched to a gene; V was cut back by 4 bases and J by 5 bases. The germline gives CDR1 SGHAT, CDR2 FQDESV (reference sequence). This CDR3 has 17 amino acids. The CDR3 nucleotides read TGTGCCAGCAGCTCAACCGGGACTAGCGGGGGGACCGGGGAGCTGTTTTTT. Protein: CASSSTGTSGGTGELFF.

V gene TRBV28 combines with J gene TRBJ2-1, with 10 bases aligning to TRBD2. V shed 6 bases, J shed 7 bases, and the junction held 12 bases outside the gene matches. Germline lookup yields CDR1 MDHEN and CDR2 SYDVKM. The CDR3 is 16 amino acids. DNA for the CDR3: TGTGCCAGCAGCTCGGCTAGCGGGAGTGAGGGGAATGAGCAGTTCTTC. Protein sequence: CASSSASGSEGNEQFF.

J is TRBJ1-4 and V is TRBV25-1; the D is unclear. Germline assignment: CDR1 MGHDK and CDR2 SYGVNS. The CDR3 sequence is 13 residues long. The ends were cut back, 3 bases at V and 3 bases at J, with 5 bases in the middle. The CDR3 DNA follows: TGTGCCAGCAGTGACGCGGCTAATGAAAAACTGTTTTTT. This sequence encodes CASSDAANEKLFF.